This TCR beta chain was observed in a study of cytomegalovirus exposure and HLA in healthy donors. Regarding the study as a whole: Differences between HLA loci emerged in a later analysis of TCR association rates, with DRB1 most and HLA-C fewest. Some highly shared sequence variants likely arose as a pipeline artifact. In a later analysis, an Asian-associated ancestry cluster reportedly showed fewer N-insertions than the 666-donor mean.

Concerning this clone itself: The antigen remains unidentified.

Primers: 60 Vbeta forward and 13 Jbeta reverse. Per the original data handling: Later, an analysis found 80 million or so unique TCR beta chains, and roughly 10 million of these were shared. The repertoire was sequenced with immunoSEQ multiplex PCR; TCRdb's copy has only in-frame clones and lacks some. That table gives V, J and clone size, and the DNA gave D and trimming. The sample shows about 160,000 clones, 60% to 85% of them seen only once. The source material was PBMCs. The origin of this receptor is a woman in her forties in good health and CMV-seronegative.

The CDR3 spells CASSAPSGAPAEQYF. CDR3 DNA sequence: TGTGCCAGCAGTGCTCCTAGCGGGGCCCCCGCCGAGCAGTACTTC. The chain joins TRBV6-1 to TRBJ2-7; 9 positions match TRBD2. There are 15 residues in the CDR3. Germline V gene sequence: CDR1 MNHNS, CDR2 SASEGT. Trimming cost V 4 bases and J 6 bases; bases outside gene matches: 10.